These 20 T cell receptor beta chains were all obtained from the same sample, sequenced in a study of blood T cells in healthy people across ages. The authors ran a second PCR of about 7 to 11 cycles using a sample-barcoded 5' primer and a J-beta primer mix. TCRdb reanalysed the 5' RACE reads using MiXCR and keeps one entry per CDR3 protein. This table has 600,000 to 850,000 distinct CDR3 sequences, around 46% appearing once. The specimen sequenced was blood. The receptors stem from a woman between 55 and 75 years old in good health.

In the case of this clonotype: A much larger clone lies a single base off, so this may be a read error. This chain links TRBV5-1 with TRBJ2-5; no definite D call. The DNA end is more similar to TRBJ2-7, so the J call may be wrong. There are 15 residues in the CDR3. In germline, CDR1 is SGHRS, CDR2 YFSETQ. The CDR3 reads CASSMAPGDPYEQYF. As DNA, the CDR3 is TGCGCCAGCAGCATGGCCCCAGGTGATCCCTACGAGCAGTACTTC.

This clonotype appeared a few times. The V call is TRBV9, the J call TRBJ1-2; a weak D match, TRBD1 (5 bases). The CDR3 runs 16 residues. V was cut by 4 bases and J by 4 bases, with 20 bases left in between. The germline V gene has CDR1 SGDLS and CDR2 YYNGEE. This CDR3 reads CASSPDLGVLGYGYTF. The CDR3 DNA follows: TGTGCCAGCAGCCCAGACCTGGGGGTGTTGGGCTATGGCTACACCTTC.

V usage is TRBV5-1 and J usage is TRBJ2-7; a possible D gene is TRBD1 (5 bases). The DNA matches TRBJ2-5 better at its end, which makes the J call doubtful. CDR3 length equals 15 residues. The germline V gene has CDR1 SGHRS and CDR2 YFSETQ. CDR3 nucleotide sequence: TGCGCCAGCAGCTCCGACAGCGCTTTGGGAGAGACCCAGTACTTC. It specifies CASSSDSALGETQYF.

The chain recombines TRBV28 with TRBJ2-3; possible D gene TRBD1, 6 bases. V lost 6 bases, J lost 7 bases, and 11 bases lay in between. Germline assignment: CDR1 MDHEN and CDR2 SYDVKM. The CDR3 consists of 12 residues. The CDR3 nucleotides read TGTGCCAGCAGCTTCACAGGGCATACGCAGTATTTT. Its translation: CASSFTGHTQYF.

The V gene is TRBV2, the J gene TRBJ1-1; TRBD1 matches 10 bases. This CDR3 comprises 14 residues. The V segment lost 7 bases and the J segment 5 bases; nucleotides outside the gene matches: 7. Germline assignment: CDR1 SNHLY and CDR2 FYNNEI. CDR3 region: CASKDRGSWTEAFF. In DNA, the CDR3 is TGTGCCAGCAAGGACAGGGGGTCTTGGACTGAAGCTTTCTTT. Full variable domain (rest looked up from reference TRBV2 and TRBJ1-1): EPEVTQTPSHQVTQMGQEVILRCVPISNHLYFYWYRQILGQKVEFLVSFYNNEISEKSEIFDDQFSVERPDGSNFTLKIRSTKLEDSAMYFCASKDRGSWTEAFFGQGTRLTVV.

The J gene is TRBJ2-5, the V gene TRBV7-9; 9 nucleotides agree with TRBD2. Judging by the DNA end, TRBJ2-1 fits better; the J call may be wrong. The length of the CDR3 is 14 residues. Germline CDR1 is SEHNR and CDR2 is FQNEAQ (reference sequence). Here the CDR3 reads CASSIEREVETQFF. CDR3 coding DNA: TGTGCCAGCAGCATCGAGCGGGAGGTTGAGACCCAGTTCTTC.

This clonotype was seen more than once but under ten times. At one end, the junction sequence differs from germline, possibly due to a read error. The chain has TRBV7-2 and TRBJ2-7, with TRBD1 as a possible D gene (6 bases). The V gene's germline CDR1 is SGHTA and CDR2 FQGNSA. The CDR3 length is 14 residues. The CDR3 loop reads CASSQQGSSYEQYF. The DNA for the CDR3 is TGCGCCAGCAGCCAACAGGGTAGCTCCTACGAGCAGTACTTC.

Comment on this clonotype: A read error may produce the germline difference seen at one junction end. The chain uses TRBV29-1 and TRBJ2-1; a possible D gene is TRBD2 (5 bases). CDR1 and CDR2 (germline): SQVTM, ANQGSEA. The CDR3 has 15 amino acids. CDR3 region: CSAEDLGSSYNGQFF. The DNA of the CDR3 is TGCAGCGCTGAAGATCTTGGGAGCTCCTACAATGGGCAGTTCTTC.

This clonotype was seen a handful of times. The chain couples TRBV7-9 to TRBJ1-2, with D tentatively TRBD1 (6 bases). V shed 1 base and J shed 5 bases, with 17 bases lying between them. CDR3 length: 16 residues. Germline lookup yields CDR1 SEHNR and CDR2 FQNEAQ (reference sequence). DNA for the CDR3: TGTGCCAGCAGCTTAGTCGGTGGGGGGCCATGGTATGGCTACACCTTC. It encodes CASSLVGGGPWYGYTF.

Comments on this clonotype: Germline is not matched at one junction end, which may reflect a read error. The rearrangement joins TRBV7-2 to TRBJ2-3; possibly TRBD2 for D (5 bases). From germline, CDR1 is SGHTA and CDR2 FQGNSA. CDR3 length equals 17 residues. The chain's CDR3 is CASSRSWELGLMDTQSF. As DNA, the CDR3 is TGTGCCAGCAGCCGTAGTTGGGAGTTGGGGTTAATGGATACGCAGTCTTTT.

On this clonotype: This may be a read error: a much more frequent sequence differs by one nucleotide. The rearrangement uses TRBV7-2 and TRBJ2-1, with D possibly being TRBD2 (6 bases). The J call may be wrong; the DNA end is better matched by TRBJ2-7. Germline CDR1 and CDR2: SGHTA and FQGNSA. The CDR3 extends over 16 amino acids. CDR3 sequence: CASSPLAESSYNEQYF. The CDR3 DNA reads TGTGCCAGCAGCCCTTTAGCGGAGAGCTCCTACAATGAGCAGTACTTC.

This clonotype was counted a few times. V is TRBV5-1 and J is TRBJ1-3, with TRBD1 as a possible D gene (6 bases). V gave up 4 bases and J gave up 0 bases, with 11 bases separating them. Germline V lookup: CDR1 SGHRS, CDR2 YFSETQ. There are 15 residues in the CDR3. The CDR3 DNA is TGCGCCAGCAGCCCACAGGGCTTCTCTGGAAACACCATATATTTT. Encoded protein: CASSPQGFSGNTIYF. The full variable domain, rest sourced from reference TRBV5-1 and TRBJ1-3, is KAGVTQTPRYLIKTRGQQVTLSCSPISGHRSVSWYQQTPGQGLQFLFEYFSETQRNKGNFPGRFSGRQFSNSRSEMNVSTLELGDSALYLCASSPQGFSGNTIYFGEGSWLTVV.

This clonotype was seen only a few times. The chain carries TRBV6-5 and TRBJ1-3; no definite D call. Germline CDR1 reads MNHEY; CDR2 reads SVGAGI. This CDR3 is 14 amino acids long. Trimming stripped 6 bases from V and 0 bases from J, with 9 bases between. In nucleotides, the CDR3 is TGTGCCAGCAGGATACGGGACTCTGGAAACACCATATATTTT. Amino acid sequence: CASRIRDSGNTIYF.

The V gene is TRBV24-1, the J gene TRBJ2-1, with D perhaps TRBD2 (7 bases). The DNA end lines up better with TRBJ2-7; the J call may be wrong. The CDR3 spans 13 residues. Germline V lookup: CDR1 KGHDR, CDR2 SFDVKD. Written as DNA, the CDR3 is TGTGCCACCGGGGGGGGCTCCTACAATGAGCAGTACTTC. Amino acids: CATGGGSYNEQYF.

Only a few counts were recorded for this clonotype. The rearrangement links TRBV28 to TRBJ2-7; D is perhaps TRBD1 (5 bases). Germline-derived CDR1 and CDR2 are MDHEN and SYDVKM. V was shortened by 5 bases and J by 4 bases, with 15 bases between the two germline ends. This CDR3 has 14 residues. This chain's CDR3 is CASSPTVSGYEQYF. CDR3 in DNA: TGTGCCAGCAGTCCGACAGTTAGTGGGTACGAGCAGTACTTC. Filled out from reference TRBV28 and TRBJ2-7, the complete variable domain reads DVKVTQSSRYLVKRTGEKVFLECVQDMDHENMFWYRQDPGLGLRLIYFSYDVKMKEKGDIPEGYSVSREKKERFSLILESASTNQTSMYLCASSPTVSGYEQYFGPGTRLTVT.

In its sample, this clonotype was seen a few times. CDR3 nucleotides: TGCGCCAGCAGCCAAGGTGCAAGGATGGATTCACCCCTCCACTTT. Translated: CASSQGARMDSPLHF. This chain links TRBV4-3 with TRBJ1-6; D is uncertain. Germline values: CDR1 LGHNA, CDR2 YSLEER. V was shortened by 1 base and J by 8 bases, with 12 bases between the two germline ends. The CDR3 is 15 residues long.

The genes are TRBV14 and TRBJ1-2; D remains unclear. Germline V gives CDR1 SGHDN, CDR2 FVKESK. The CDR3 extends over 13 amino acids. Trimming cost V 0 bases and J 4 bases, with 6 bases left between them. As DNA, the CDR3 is TGTGCCAGCAGCCAAGAACATATCTATGGCTACACCTTC. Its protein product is CASSQEHIYGYTF.

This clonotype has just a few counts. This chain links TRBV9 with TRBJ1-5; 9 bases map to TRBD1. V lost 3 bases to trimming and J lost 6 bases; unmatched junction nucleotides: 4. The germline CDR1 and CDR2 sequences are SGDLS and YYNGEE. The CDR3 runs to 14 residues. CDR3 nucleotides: TGTGCCAGCAGCGCGGGACAGGGAGGTCAGCCCCAGCATTTT. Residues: CASSAGQGGQPQHF.

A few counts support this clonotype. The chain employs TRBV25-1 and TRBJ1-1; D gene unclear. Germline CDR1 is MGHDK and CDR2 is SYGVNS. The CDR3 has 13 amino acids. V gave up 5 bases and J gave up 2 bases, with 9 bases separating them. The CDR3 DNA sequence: TGTGCCAGCAGTAGGCAGGTCAACACTGAAGCTTTCTTT. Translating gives CASSRQVNTEAFF.

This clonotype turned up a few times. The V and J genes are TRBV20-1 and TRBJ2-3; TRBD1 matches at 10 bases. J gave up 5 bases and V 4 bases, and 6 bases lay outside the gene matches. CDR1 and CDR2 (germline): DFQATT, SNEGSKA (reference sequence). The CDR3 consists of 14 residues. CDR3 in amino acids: CSAKGQGLRDTQYF. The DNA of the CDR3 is TGCAGTGCTAAGGGACAGGGGTTAAGAGATACGCAGTATTTT.